This is a list of T cell receptor beta chains from one sample in a study of vaccination effects on CD4 cells after COVID-19. No antigen is known for these receptors. Using immunoSEQ multiplex PCR, the repertoire was profiled, and TCRdb retains in-frame clones only, with some absent. This table holds some 69,000 clones, around 76% found once. The starting material was CD4+ T cells from PBMCs cultured with HCoV-NL63 spike peptides, obtained before COVID-19 vaccination. These receptors were obtained from a human donor who received a COVID-19 vaccine. The CDR3 runs from the conserved cysteine through the conserved F or W. D genes are given only for firm matches. Not all rows give a size; the values are once, few, many and, for expanded clones, a class.

>.|once|TRBJ2-3|TRBV15
CATSREGGLTDTQYF
TGTGCCACCAGCAGAGAGGGGGGTCTCACAGATACGCAGTATTTT
>.|.|TRBJ1-2|TRBV7-3
CASSLTEGDGYTF
TGTGCCAGCAGCTTAACGGAGGGTGATGGCTACACCTTC
>TRBD2|.|TRBJ2-4|TRBV3-1/TRBV3-2
CASSQVAGGPLLAKNIQYF
TGTGCCAGCAGCCAAGTAGCGGGGGGCCCCTTACTAGCCAAAAACATTCAGTACTTC
>.|.|TRBJ2-5|TRBV4-1
CASSQGVRPETQYF
TGCGCCAGCAGCCAAGGCGTCAGACCGGAGACCCAGTACTTC
>.|few|TRBJ1-1|TRBV3-1/TRBV3-2
CASSQKSYTEAFF
TGTGCCAGCAGCCAAAAAAGCTACACTGAAGCTTTCTTT
>.|.|TRBJ2-5|TRBV6-5
CASGRVPETQYF
TGTGCCAGCGGAAGGGTACCAGAGACCCAGTACTTC
>.|.|TRBJ1-3|TRBV27
CASRFSSGNTIYF
TGTGCCAGCCGCTTCAGCTCTGGAAACACCATATATTTT
>TRBD1|.|TRBJ1-1|TRBV11-2
CASSFLTGEDTEAFF
TGTGCCAGCAGCTTCCTGACAGGGGAAGACACTGAAGCTTTCTTT
>.|.|TRBJ2-5|TRBV9
CASSVGRGKGPQETQYF
TGTGCCAGCAGCGTAGGTAGAGGGAAGGGGCCACAAGAGACCCAGTACTTC
>.|.|TRBJ2-6|TRBV18
CASSPISSGANVLTF
TGTGCCAGCTCACCAATCTCCTCTGGGGCCAACGTCCTGACTTTC
>TRBD2|.|TRBJ2-5|TRBV5-5
CASSAGLVIEETQYF
TGTGCCAGCAGCGCGGGACTAGTTATAGAAGAGACCCAGTACTTC
>.|.|TRBJ2-2|TRBV5-1
CASTPGGGGNTGELFF
TGCGCCAGCACCCCAGGAGGGGGGGGTAACACCGGGGAGCTGTTTTTT
>.|.|TRBJ1-3|TRBV30
CAWSFPEGGFRNTIYF
TGTGCCTGGAGTTTCCCCGAGGGGGGATTCAGAAACACCATATATTTT
>.|.|TRBJ1-2|TRBV19
CASSPSGNYGYTF
TGTGCCAGTAGCCCCAGTGGTAACTATGGCTACACCTTC
>.|.|TRBJ2-5|TRBV15
CATSRVPDGTEETQYF
TGTGCCACCAGCAGAGTTCCCGACGGAACCGAAGAGACCCAGTACTTC
>.|few|TRBJ1-1|TRBV10-3
CAISDPGLPNTEAFF
TGTGCCATCAGCGATCCGGGACTTCCGAACACTGAAGCTTTCTTT
>.|once|TRBJ2-3|TRBV6-6
CASSSGDFTDTQYF
TGTGCCAGCAGTTCTGGGGATTTCACAGATACGCAGTATTTT
>.|.|TRBJ1-2|TRBV12-3/TRBV12-4
CASRRTATGYTF
TGTGCCAGCAGGAGGACAGCGACTGGCTACACCTTC
>.|.|TRBJ1-3|TRBV5-1
CASSLGGPPGNTIYF
TGCGCCAGCAGCTTGGGCGGACCTCCTGGAAACACCATATATTTT
>TRBD1|.|TRBJ2-3|TRBV29-1
CSGGTGFFSDTQYF
TGCAGCGGAGGGACAGGGTTTTTCTCAGATACGCAGTATTTT
>.|.|TRBJ1-3|TRBV5-1
CASTFEGGNTIYF
TGCGCCAGCACCTTCGAGGGGGGAAACACCATATATTTT
>.|.|TRBJ1-5|TRBV5-1
CASSLALGEGQPQHF
TGCGCCAGCAGCTTGGCCCTGGGGGAAGGACAGCCCCAGCATTTT
>TRBD1|few|TRBJ1-2|TRBV5-1
CASSPEGGQADYGYTF
TGCGCCAGCAGCCCCGAAGGAGGACAGGCGGATTATGGCTACACCTTC
>TRBD1|.|TRBJ1-2|TRBV6-1
CASSELAGGRTGYTF
TGTGCCAGCAGTGAGTTGGCAGGGGGTCGTACAGGCTACACCTTC
>.|.|TRBJ2-2|TRBV30
CAWSSGTTGELFF
TGTGCCTGGAGTTCGGGGACCACCGGGGAGCTGTTTTTT
>TRBD1|.|TRBJ1-2|TRBV7-9
CASSALDRGRGNGYTF
TGTGCCAGCAGCGCGTTAGACAGGGGGAGAGGTAATGGCTACACCTTC
>TRBD2|.|TRBJ2-1|TRBV4-1
CASSQLLAASYNEQFF
TGCGCCAGCAGCCAACTACTAGCGGCCTCCTACAATGAGCAGTTCTTC
>.|.|TRBJ2-3|TRBV7-3
CASSTSTANTDTQYF
TGTGCCAGCAGCACATCAACGGCTAACACAGATACGCAGTATTTT
>TRBD1|.|TRBJ1-2|TRBV5-1
CASSLGNPTGANGYTF
TGCGCCAGCAGCTTGGGAAATCCAACAGGGGCAAATGGCTACACCTTC
>.|.|TRBJ2-1|TRBV27
CASTFRGRPNNEQFF
TGTGCCAGCACGTTCCGAGGGAGGCCAAACAATGAGCAGTTCTTC
>TRBD1|.|TRBJ2-6|TRBV7-3
CASSPGGAGANVLTF
TGTGCCAGCAGCCCAGGGGGCGCCGGGGCCAACGTCCTGACTTTC
>TRBD2|.|TRBJ2-1|TRBV6-5
CASRRGGPSYNEQFF
TGTGCCAGCAGACGCGGGGGGCCTTCCTACAATGAGCAGTTCTTC
>.|.|TRBJ2-3|TRBV5-1
CASSPPTLYTDTQYF
TGCGCCAGCAGCCCGCCGACATTATACACAGATACGCAGTATTTT
>.|.|TRBJ1-2|TRBV29-1
CSVDIGGTNYGYTF
TGCAGCGTTGATATTGGGGGGACTAACTATGGCTACACCTTC
>TRBD1|.|TRBJ1-2|TRBV19
CASSIQTGALNYGYTF
TGTGCCAGTAGTATTCAGACAGGGGCCTTAAACTATGGCTACACCTTC
>TRBD2|.|TRBJ2-1|TRBV24-1
CATSDPGLAENNEQFF
TGTGCCACCAGTGATCCCGGACTAGCTGAAAACAATGAGCAGTTCTTC
>.|.|TRBJ1-4|TRBV6-5
CASSFGDEKLFF
TGTGCCAGCAGTTTTGGGGATGAAAAACTGTTTTTT
>.|.|TRBJ2-1|TRBV18
CASSPPDGGYNEQFF
TGTGCCAGCTCACCACCCGACGGCGGCTACAATGAGCAGTTCTTC
>.|.|TRBJ1-1|TRBV6-5
CASSYSTTVGTEAFF
TGTGCCAGCAGTTACTCGACTACAGTTGGCACTGAAGCTTTCTTT
>.|few|TRBJ1-1|TRBV2
CAISRQGLRNTEAFF
TGTGCCATTTCAAGGCAGGGGCTCCGGAACACTGAAGCTTTCTTT
>TRBD2|.|TRBJ2-5|TRBV7-2
CASSLAALAGETQYF
TGTGCCAGCAGCTTAGCGGCACTAGCGGGAGAGACCCAGTACTTC